This TCR beta chain was sequenced during a study of T cells after yellow fever vaccination. Study-level information: Low-cell-number fractions underwent preparation using SMART-Seq v4 Ultra Low Input.

Template-switching 5'RACE yielded the TCR cDNA; a universal primer site and UMIs were added in the process. Using its own MiXCR run on the 5' RACE reads, TCRdb lists one record per CDR3 protein. Here the sample spans about 210,000 distinct CDR3 sequences, 2.5% to 3.5% being singletons. Findings and limits, study-wide: One caveat is that FACS-sorted repertoires could contain abundant clonotypes contaminating from the bulk population.

This clonotype was detected many times. Its target is unknown. Specimen: CD4+ T cells sorted from PBMCs, collected 10 days after the yellow fever booster vaccination. This TCR was sampled from a man in his late teens or twenties who received the YFV17D yellow fever vaccine.

CDR3 amino acids: CSGAEGKKLFF. In nucleotides, the CDR3 is TGCAGTGGGGCGGAGGGAAAAAAACTGTTTTTT. J is TRBJ1-4 and V is TRBV20-1; D is undetermined. Germline CDR1 reads DFQATT; CDR2 reads SNEGSKA (reference sequence). The CDR3 runs to 11 residues. With 7 bases removed from V and 9 bases from J, the gap between germline ends came to 12 bases.